The 25 T cell receptor beta chains in this list originate from one sample, sequenced in a study of beta chain features in type 1 diabetes. Every isolated RNA sample was fully reverse transcribed, so sequencing captured expressed TCRB transcripts. Only in-frame clones appear in the TCRdb table, and some are missing; sequencing was by immunoSEQ multiplex PCR. The data show over 200,000 clones, with under 13% seen just once and around 0.015% held by the top ten. Which antigens these TCRs recognize remains unknown. Study findings and constraints: TCRB CDR3s were moderately but significantly shorter in Type 1 diabetes patients in all four CD4+ subsets.

Sequenced: naive CD4+ T cells from blood. These receptors came from a man between 25 and 39 years old with type 1 diabetes.

This clone was seen more than once but under ten times. J is TRBJ1-6 and V is TRBV9; TRBD1 is a possible D gene (5 bases). CDR1 is SGDLS, CDR2 YYNGEE, per germline. The CDR3 length is 14 residues. V lost 3 bases, J lost 11 bases, and 15 bases lay in between. CDR3 nucleotides: TGTGCCAGCAGCGGTCGACAGTATGAGACACCCCTCCACTTT. This gives the protein CASSGRQYETPLHF.

The table lists this clone with a few counts. This rearrangement joins TRBV5-4 to TRBJ1-1, with unresolved D. CDR3 length: 13 residues. V lost 1 base, J lost 5 bases, and 9 bases lay in between. In germline, CDR1 is SGHNT, CDR2 YYREEE (reference sequence). The CDR3 coding sequence is TGTGCCAGCAGCTTGTTCGAACGGACTGAAGCTTTCTTT. Encoded protein: CASSLFERTEAFF.

The sample holds a few counts of this clone. Within the sample, other DNA sequences also encode this same CDR3. The chain links TRBV28 to TRBJ2-5; 7 bases fit TRBD1. The junction had 3 bases not matched to a gene; V was cut back by 4 bases and J by 4 bases. The CDR3 has 13 residues. Germline loops: CDR1 MDHEN, CDR2 SYDVKM. CDR3 sequence reads: CASSSQGVETQYF. The CDR3 DNA sequence: TGTGCCAGCAGTTCCCAGGGGGTAGAGACCCAGTACTTC.

This clone was counted only a few times. The chain links TRBV6-5 to TRBJ1-5, with 8 bases aligning to TRBD1. Germline V gene data show CDR1 as MNHEY and CDR2 as SVGAGI. V shed 4 bases and J 5 bases; nucleotides not matched to a gene: 7. This CDR3 spans 15 amino acids. This CDR3 reads CASSSGQVKHQPQHF. DNA for the CDR3: TGTGCCAGCAGTTCGGGACAGGTAAAACATCAGCCCCAGCATTTT.

This clone was counted only a few times. This sequence joins TRBV7-2 and TRBJ1-2; D might be TRBD1 (6 bases). Trimming pared 4 bases from V and 0 bases from J, leaving 9 bases between. The germline gives CDR1 SGHTA, CDR2 FQGNSA. The CDR3 length is 14 residues. The CDR3 region has the DNA TGTGCCAGCAGCTCTGACAGGACTAACTATGGCTACACCTTC. Translated: CASSSDRTNYGYTF.

This clone was counted between two and nine times. The chain joins TRBV5-4 to TRBJ1-1; D is uncertain. Trimming left V 3 bases short and J 5 bases short, with 11 bases between. CDR3 size: 13 residues. Germline V gene sequence: CDR1 SGHNT, CDR2 YYREEE (reference sequence). CDR3 protein: CASSSVPGTEAFF. In DNA, the CDR3 is TGTGCCAGCAGCTCCGTACCGGGGACTGAAGCTTTCTTT.

This chain's CDR3 is CASTGLVEQFF. The CDR3 nucleotides are TGTGCCAGCACCGGACTAGTGGAGCAGTTCTTC. The chain uses TRBV2 and TRBJ2-1; 7 bases fit TRBD2. Germline V gene sequence: CDR1 SNHLY, CDR2 FYNNEI. The V gene end was trimmed by 7 bases and the J gene end by 10 bases; junction bases not matched to a gene: 4. The CDR3 length is 11 residues.

This clone was counted between two and nine times. The chain combines TRBV28 with TRBJ1-2, with 9 positions matching TRBD1. CDR1 is MDHEN and CDR2 is SYDVKM in the germline V gene. The CDR3 is 15 amino acids. V was pared by 6 bases and J by 6 bases, with 11 bases of the junction left unmatched. DNA of the CDR3: TGTGCCAGCAGCCCCTCGACCGGGACAGGGAATGGCTACACCTTC. This sequence encodes CASSPSTGTGNGYTF.

V gene TRBV7-6 combines with J gene TRBJ2-7; 7 bases are shared with TRBD1. The CDR3 consists of 15 residues. J gave up 5 bases and V 6 bases, and 13 bases lay outside the gene matches. CDR1 and CDR2 (germline): SGHVS, FNYEAQ. In DNA form, the CDR3 reads TGTGCCAGCAGTCAGTCTAGACAGGGAGTCCACGAGCAGTACTTC. Protein product: CASSQSRQGVHEQYF.

The chain carries TRBV2 and TRBJ2-2, with D uncertain. Trimming removed 2 bases at V and 2 bases at J, with 9 bases between. Germline V lookup: CDR1 SNHLY, CDR2 FYNNEI. The CDR3 loop spans 15 amino acids. In DNA, the CDR3 is TGTGCCAGCAGTGAATCGAGCCCAAACACCGGGGAGCTGTTTTTT. It specifies CASSESSPNTGELFF.

This clone has more than one count but fewer than ten. This chain links TRBV11-3 with TRBJ2-5, with a weak D call TRBD2 (5 bases). CDR3 size: 15 residues. Trimming left V 5 bases short and J 0 bases short, with 13 bases between. The germline CDR1 and CDR2 sequences are SGHNT and YENEEA. The CDR3 loop is CASSLGYGDQETQYF. CDR3 DNA: TGTGCCAGCAGCCTGGGCTACGGGGACCAAGAGACCCAGTACTTC.

Comment on this clone: Other DNA sequences within the sample encode an identical CDR3. The chain recombines TRBV5-1 with TRBJ2-2; D remains unclear. Trimming removed 0 bases from V and 1 base from J, with 4 bases in between. There are 14 residues in the CDR3. Germline CDR1 reads SGHRS; CDR2 reads YFSETQ. The CDR3 nucleotides read TGCGCCAGCAGCTTGGGTCAGAACACCGGGGAGCTGTTTTTT. Encoded protein: CASSLGQNTGELFF.

This clone occurred a few times. This CDR3 is also generated by other DNA sequences in the sample. The rearrangement links TRBV7-9 to TRBJ2-7, with D perhaps TRBD2 (5 bases). The V and J ends lost 1 base and 7 bases respectively, with 8 bases between them. This CDR3 region has 12 residues. CDR1 and CDR2 (germline): SEHNR, FQNEAQ (reference sequence). CDR3 sequence: CASSLVRGEQYF. DNA for the CDR3: TGTGCCAGCAGCTTAGTCCGCGGGGAGCAGTACTTC.

This clone was seen more than once but under ten times. The chain joins TRBV11-2 to TRBJ2-2; D uncertain. Germline-derived CDR1 and CDR2 are SGHAT and FQNNGV. The CDR3 is 16 amino acids. The V end lost 4 bases, the J end lost 0 bases, and 12 bases lay between the germline ends. CDR3 region: CASSSVWAANTGELFF. The DNA of the CDR3 is TGTGCCAGCAGCTCTGTATGGGCCGCGAACACCGGGGAGCTGTTTTTT.

The chain has TRBV5-4 and TRBJ1-1, with a possible D match to TRBD1 (5 bases). Trimming took 0 bases from V and 1 from J, leaving 10 bases between them. CDR3 length: 15 residues. Germline V gene data show CDR1 as SGHNT and CDR2 as YYREEE (reference sequence). CDR3 region: CASSLGAGRNTEAFF. CDR3 nucleotides: TGTGCCAGCAGCTTGGGGGCAGGGCGGAACACTGAAGCTTTCTTT.

J is TRBJ1-2 and V is TRBV5-1; tentative D call: TRBD1 (5 bases). Trimming took 1 base from V and 2 from J, leaving 6 bases between them. Per germline, CDR1 SGHRS and CDR2 YFSETQ. The CDR3 contains 13 residues. For the CDR3, the DNA is TGCGCCAGCAGCTTGCCAGGGAACTATGGCTACACCTTC. Translation: CASSLPGNYGYTF.

This clone was observed a handful of times. The rearrangement uses TRBV7-2 and TRBJ2-4; no firm D call. The CDR3 extends over 15 amino acids. The ends were cut back, 3 bases at V and 1 base at J, with 10 bases in the middle. Germline CDR1 SGHTA, CDR2 FQGNSA. The CDR3 nucleotides read TGTGCCAGCAGCTTGCAGGTTAGGGCCAAAAACATTCAGTACTTC. It codes for CASSLQVRAKNIQYF.

V is TRBV19 and J is TRBJ2-1, with 7 positions matching TRBD2. Germline CDR1 and CDR2: LNHDA and SQIVND (reference sequence). The V and J ends lost 0 bases and 2 bases, in that order; junction bases with no gene match: 4. This CDR3 is built from 16 residues. The CDR3 DNA sequence: TGTGCCAGTAGTATAGATAACCGGGGGGCCTACAATGAGCAGTTCTTC. Its translation: CASSIDNRGAYNEQFF.

The chain recombines TRBV5-1 with TRBJ2-1; 10 bases line up with TRBD2. V was pared by 2 bases and J by 8 bases, with 7 bases of the junction left unmatched. CDR3 length equals 15 residues. CDR1 and CDR2 (germline): SGHRS, YFSETQ. CDR3 in amino acids: CASSFTSGALDEQFF. DNA of the CDR3: TGCGCCAGCAGCTTTACTAGCGGGGCCTTGGATGAGCAGTTCTTC.

The V and J genes are TRBV7-2 and TRBJ2-7; D possibly corresponds to TRBD1 (6 bases). Trimming took 5 bases from V and 0 from J, leaving 17 bases between them. Per the germline V gene, CDR1 is SGHTA and CDR2 is FQGNSA. The CDR3 spans 16 residues. CDR3 sequence (DNA): TGTGCCAGCAGCCCTTACAGGGATAGCGTCTCCTACGAGCAGTACTTC. Residues: CASSPYRDSVSYEQYF. Together with reference TRBV7-2 and TRBJ2-7, the CDR3 gives the full variable domain: GAGVSQSPSNKVTEKGKDVELRCDPISGHTALYWYRQSLGQGLEFLIYFQGNSAPDKSGLPSDRFSAERTGGSVSTLTIQRTQQEDSAVYLCASSPYRDSVSYEQYFGPGTRLTVT.

The chain recombines TRBV29-1 with TRBJ2-5; maybe TRBD2 (5 bases). The J call is doubtful: the DNA matches TRBJ2-7 better. The CDR3 extends over 13 amino acids. The germline V gene encodes CDR1 SQVTM and CDR2 ANQGSEA. The CDR3 region is CSARTARTYEQYF. The DNA for the CDR3 is TGCAGCGCACGGACTGCCCGCACCTACGAGCAGTACTTC.

This clone was seen only a few times. V is TRBV4-3 and J is TRBJ1-6; TRBD1 might be the D (5 bases). The V end was cut by 0 bases, the J end by 5 bases, with 17 bases between. Per germline, CDR1 LGHNA and CDR2 YSLEER. The CDR3 consists of 18 residues. CDR3 nucleotides: TGCGCCAGCAGCCAAGATCTGCCGGCAGGGCCTAATAATTCACCCCTCCACTTT. This encodes CASSQDLPAGPNNSPLHF.

This CDR3 is CSVEDPDRGNTEAFF. For the CDR3, the DNA is TGCAGCGTTGAAGATCCCGACAGGGGGAACACTGAAGCTTTCTTT. The chain recombines TRBV29-1 with TRBJ1-1, with 8 positions matching TRBD1. Trimming at V came to 0 bases and at J to 1 base, leaving 4 bases not matched to a gene. The CDR3 spans 15 residues. Germline loops: CDR1 SQVTM, CDR2 ANQGSEA.

This clone was observed a few times. The chain joins TRBV19 to TRBJ1-2; D is undetermined. Trimming stripped 10 bases from V and 3 bases from J, with 9 bases between. Germline V lookup: CDR1 LNHDA, CDR2 SQIVND (reference sequence). The CDR3 sequence is 11 residues long. The CDR3 region is CATGEYYGYTF. Written as DNA, the CDR3 is TGTGCCACCGGGGAATACTATGGCTACACCTTC.

The chain has TRBV5-4 and TRBJ2-3; the match to TRBD2 covers 8 bases. This CDR3 comprises 14 residues. J lost 2 bases, V lost 4 bases, and 3 bases had no gene match. Looked up from germline, CDR1 is SGHNT and CDR2 is YYREEE (reference sequence). The CDR3: CASSPGGTTDTQYF. In DNA, the CDR3 is TGTGCCAGCAGCCCGGGGGGGACCACAGATACGCAGTATTTT.